The 32 T cell receptor beta chains below were found in one sample sequenced in a study of blood T cell repertoires in COVID-19. Libraries were prepared by immunoSEQ multiplex PCR; TCRdb keeps only in-frame clonotypes and omits some of them. The sample records approximately 230,000 clones, 75% to 90% being singletons. The sequenced sample consisted of PBMCs or T cells enriched from blood (not recorded which). Source of these receptors: a woman in her 30s with acute COVID-19.

This clone has only a few counts. The genes are TRBV28 and TRBJ1-5; D remains ambiguous. Trimming stripped 7 bases from V and 1 base from J, with 14 bases between. There are 15 residues in the CDR3. Per germline, CDR1 MDHEN and CDR2 SYDVKM. CDR3 coding DNA: TGTGCCAGCACCAAGGGCGGGGTGAGCAATCAGCCCCAGCATTTT. Protein sequence: CASTKGGVSNQPQHF.

The chain uses TRBV6-5 and TRBJ2-7; 11 bases line up with TRBD2. The CDR3 is 13 residues long. Germline values: CDR1 MNHEY, CDR2 SVGAGI. The V segment lost 8 bases and the J segment 2 bases; nucleotides outside the gene matches: 2. In DNA, the CDR3 is TGTGCCAGCCGACTAGCGGGGACCTACGAGCAGTACTTC. Its translation: CASRLAGTYEQYF.

The chain carries TRBV19 and TRBJ1-4; the match to TRBD1 covers 8 bases. The CDR3 runs to 14 residues. V trimming: 3 bases; J trimming: 5 bases; junction bases outside the gene matches: 2. Germline CDR1 is LNHDA and CDR2 is SQIVND (reference sequence). In nucleotides, the CDR3 is TGTGCCAGTAGTATGGACAGGGACAATGAAAAACTGTTTTTT. Encoded protein: CASSMDRDNEKLFF.

The V gene is TRBV2, the J gene TRBJ1-3; D is possibly TRBD1 (5 bases). CDR3 length: 16 residues. CDR1 is SNHLY and CDR2 is FYNNEI in the germline V gene. V dropped 6 bases and J dropped 0 bases, with 15 bases sitting between them. The CDR3 loop reads CASSPQAGSSGNTIYF. CDR3 bases: TGTGCCAGCAGCCCACAGGCGGGAAGCTCTGGAAACACCATATATTTT.

V is TRBV18 and J is TRBJ2-4, with TRBD1 as a possible D gene (6 bases). V was cut by 0 bases and J by 0 bases, with 12 bases left in between. This CDR3 has 17 residues. CDR1 KGHSH and CDR2 LQKENI come from the germline V gene. CDR3 coding DNA: TGTGCCAGCTCACCACCACGGACAGAGGTAGCCAAAAACATTCAGTACTTC. Its protein product is CASSPPRTEVAKNIQYF.

The chain links TRBV5-1 to TRBJ1-1; TRBD1 might be the D (5 bases). Trimming pared 5 bases from V and 4 bases from J, leaving 15 bases between. The CDR3 has 14 amino acids. CDR1 is SGHRS, CDR2 YFSETQ, per germline. The CDR3 reads CASSRFGGGTEAFF. CDR3 coding DNA: TGCGCCAGCAGTCGGTTCGGGGGTGGCACTGAAGCTTTCTTT.

Comments on this clone: Germline is not matched at one junction end, which may reflect a read error. CDR3 sequence reads: CASSLGGGYGLF. CDR3 coding DNA: TGTGCCAGCAGTTTAGGGGGAGGTTACGGCCTCTTC. J is TRBJ2-1 and V is TRBV12-3 or TRBV12-4, with D tentatively TRBD2 (6 bases). The CDR3 is 12 amino acids.

The chain uses TRBV19 and TRBJ2-7, with TRBD2 matching over 9 bases. The CDR3 consists of 15 residues. Trimming took 6 bases from V and 4 from J; bases not matched to a gene: 10. CDR1 LNHDA and CDR2 SQIVND come from the germline V gene (reference sequence). The CDR3 protein is CASSRRAGGIYEQYF. The CDR3, as DNA: TGTGCCAGTAGCCGGCGGGCGGGAGGGATTTACGAGCAGTACTTC.

The genes are TRBV7-3 and TRBJ2-1; 11 nucleotides align to TRBD2. Germline assignment: CDR1 SGHTA and CDR2 FQGTGA. CDR3 length: 17 residues. Trimming took 0 bases from V and 2 from J; bases not matched to a gene: 3. CDR3 nucleotide sequence: TGTGCCAGCAGCTTAACTAGCGGGGGGGCAGCCTACAATGAGCAGTTCTTC. This translates into CASSLTSGGAAYNEQFF.

The chain couples TRBV18 to TRBJ2-5, with a weak D call TRBD2 (5 bases). Germline V gives CDR1 KGHSH, CDR2 LQKENI. V was pared by 3 bases and J by 4 bases, with 18 bases between. This CDR3 contains 16 residues. In nucleotides, the CDR3 is TGTGCCAGCTCACCCAGAGGCACCGGGGTGGGAGAGACCCAGTACTTC. Translation: CASSPRGTGVGETQYF.

This clone was observed a single time. V usage is TRBV3-1 (or the pseudogene TRBV3-2) and J usage is TRBJ1-2; TRBD1 is a possible D gene (6 bases). This CDR3 has 16 residues. V was cut by 1 base and J by 4 bases, with 16 bases left in between. From germline, CDR1 is LGHDT and CDR2 YNNKEL (reference sequence). CDR3 sequence (DNA): TGTGCCAGCAGCCAAGGGACCGGGACATCTATCTATGGCTACACCTTC. It codes for CASSQGTGTSIYGYTF.

This clone turned up a few times. The rearrangement links TRBV5-3 to TRBJ1-5, with D perhaps TRBD1 (5 bases). TRBV5-3 is an ORF for which the function is uncertain. V was clipped by 4 bases and J by 6 bases, with 14 bases between them. The CDR3 consists of 14 residues. CDR3 residues: CARSIRDQGQPQHF. In DNA form, the CDR3 reads TGTGCCAGAAGCATCAGGGATCAGGGTCAGCCCCAGCATTTT.

The rearrangement uses TRBV15 and TRBJ2-5; the match to TRBD1 covers 11 bases. Germline V gene sequence: CDR1 LNHNV, CDR2 YYDKDF (reference sequence). The V and J ends lost 0 bases and 5 bases, in that order; junction bases with no gene match: 2. The CDR3 has 15 residues. The CDR3 spells CATSRDRDRGETQYF. The CDR3 DNA reads as TGTGCCACCAGCAGAGATAGGGACAGGGGGGAGACCCAGTACTTC.

This chain links TRBV2 with TRBJ1-4; weak D call: TRBD1 (6 bases). Trimming shortened V by 7 bases and J by 3 bases, and 15 bases separated the two germline ends. Germline assignment: CDR1 SNHLY and CDR2 FYNNEI. The CDR3 is 15 amino acids. CDR3 loop: CASTKQGVANEKLFF. CDR3 bases: TGTGCCAGCACAAAACAGGGCGTAGCTAATGAAAAACTGTTTTTT.

This clone came up once. This chain joins TRBV28 and TRBJ1-4, with D possibly TRBD1 on 5 matching bases. Trimming removed 6 bases at V and 7 bases at J, with 18 bases between. The CDR3 contains 15 residues. Germline V gene lookup returns CDR1 MDHEN and CDR2 SYDVKM. Here the CDR3 DNA reads TGTGCCAGCAGGCCCTTAGGAGGGGTAATTGAAAAACTGTTTTTT. Translating it yields CASRPLGGVIEKLFF.

This chain connects TRBV28 to TRBJ2-7; D remains ambiguous. The V gene lost 1 base and the J gene lost 6 bases, with 10 bases spanning the gap. The CDR3 is 13 residues long. Germline V gene sequence: CDR1 MDHEN, CDR2 SYDVKM. CDR3 protein: CASSLSGRSEQYF. CDR3 nucleotide sequence: TGTGCCAGCAGTTTATCTGGCAGGTCCGAGCAGTACTTC.

This clone is a singleton in its sample. J is TRBJ2-1 and V is TRBV19; 7 bases match TRBD1. Germline CDR1 and CDR2: LNHDA and SQIVND (reference sequence). The V segment lost 11 bases and the J segment 2 bases; nucleotides outside the gene matches: 3. The CDR3 extends over 12 amino acids. CDR3: CAARGTYNEQFF. CDR3 DNA sequence: TGTGCCGCCAGGGGGACCTACAATGAGCAGTTCTTC.

This chain connects TRBV6-2 or TRBV6-3 to TRBJ1-2, with D possibly matching TRBD1 (5 bases). Germline values: CDR1 MNHEY, CDR2 SVGEGT. There are 14 residues in the CDR3. V lost 6 bases and J lost 1, with 12 bases in between. CDR3 in amino acids: CASSQDNNNYGYTF. The CDR3 DNA reads TGTGCCAGCAGCCAGGACAACAATAACTATGGCTACACCTTC.

The rearrangement uses TRBV29-1 and TRBJ1-5; perhaps TRBD1 as D (6 bases). Germline CDR1 reads SQVTM; CDR2 reads ANQGSEA. The CDR3 sequence is 14 residues long. V lost 7 bases and J lost 0, with 13 bases in between. CDR3 sequence: CSAITGSSNQPQHF. As DNA, the CDR3 is TGCAGCGCTATTACAGGGTCTAGCAATCAGCCCCAGCATTTT.

J is TRBJ2-1 and V is TRBV5-8; TRBD1 matches 7 bases. CDR3 size: 15 residues. The V and J ends lost 0 bases and 4 bases, in that order; junction bases with no gene match: 4. Germline loops: CDR1 SGHTS, CDR2 YDEGEE. The CDR3 here is CASSLATGNYNEQFF. In nucleotides, the CDR3 is TGTGCCAGCAGCTTGGCGACAGGGAATTACAATGAGCAGTTCTTC.

This clone showed up just a few times. The chain has TRBV2 and TRBJ2-7, with 10 bases lining up with TRBD1. The CDR3 is made up of 13 amino acids. Unmatched junction bases numbered 4, after V lost 5 bases and J lost 6 bases. Looked up from germline, CDR1 is SNHLY and CDR2 is FYNNEI. CDR3 nucleotides: TGTGCCAGCAGTAGACAGGGGGCAGGCGAGCAGTACTTC. Translated: CASSRQGAGEQYF.

V and J are TRBV29-1 and TRBJ2-5, with 10 bases identical to TRBD2. From germline, CDR1 is SQVTM and CDR2 ANQGSEA. CDR3 size: 15 residues. After removal of 3 bases from V and 3 bases from J, the junction contained 7 bases not matched to a gene. CDR3 residues: CSVDGTAGGEETQYF. CDR3 DNA sequence: TGCAGCGTTGACGGTACAGCGGGAGGGGAAGAGACCCAGTACTTC.

In the case of this clone: Other DNA sequences in this sample translate to the same CDR3. The chain couples TRBV2 to TRBJ2-5; 7 nucleotides line up with TRBD1. Trimming removed 2 bases from V and 5 bases from J; junction bases left unmatched: 5. The CDR3 covers 14 residues. From germline, CDR1 is SNHLY and CDR2 FYNNEI. This CDR3 reads CASSERGRGETQYF. In DNA, the CDR3 is TGTGCCAGCAGTGAAAGAGGCAGGGGGGAGACCCAGTACTTC.

This clone was recorded only once. The chain has TRBV2 and TRBJ2-3, with D perhaps TRBD2 (5 bases). This CDR3 comprises 17 residues. The germline gives CDR1 SNHLY, CDR2 FYNNEI. Trimming stripped 2 bases from V and 4 bases from J, with 19 bases between. The CDR3 here is CASSEWLGRVGADTQYF. CDR3 in DNA: TGTGCCAGCAGTGAATGGCTGGGTAGGGTCGGGGCAGATACGCAGTATTTT.

The gene calls are TRBV7-9 and TRBJ1-2; 8 bases align to TRBD1. The trim removed 5 bases at V and 7 bases at J, leaving 12 bases unmatched. This CDR3 contains 15 residues. Germline assignment: CDR1 SEHNR and CDR2 FQNEAQ (reference sequence). CDR3 coding DNA: TGTGCCAGCAGCCCGAGGACAGGGAGGCTTAGTGGCTACACCTTC. Translating gives CASSPRTGRLSGYTF.

The chain recombines TRBV25-1 with TRBJ1-6, with TRBD1 matching 12 bases. Germline assignment: CDR1 MGHDK and CDR2 SYGVNS. The CDR3 sequence is 17 residues long. V lost 1 base, J lost 10 bases, and 8 bases stayed unmatched. CDR3 nucleotide sequence: TGTGCCAGCAGTGAATCCCGCCCCGGGACAGGGGGCTCACCCCTCCACTTT. It encodes CASSESRPGTGGSPLHF.

The chain couples TRBV15 to TRBJ1-1; possibly TRBD1 for D (6 bases). This CDR3 spans 15 amino acids. V lost 1 base and J 4 bases, leaving 13 bases between the germline ends. Germline loops: CDR1 LNHNV, CDR2 YYDKDF (reference sequence). DNA of the CDR3: TGTGCCACCAGCAGAGCAATGACAGGTCCCACTGAAGCTTTCTTT. This sequence encodes CATSRAMTGPTEAFF.

This clone was picked up a small number of times. The chain combines TRBV7-9 with TRBJ1-4; tentatively, D is TRBD1 (6 bases). The germline V and J ends were trimmed by 5 bases and 0 bases, with 10 bases remaining between them. Germline-derived CDR1 and CDR2 are SEHNR and FQNEAQ (reference sequence). The length of the CDR3 is 15 residues. The CDR3 loop reads CASSLNRATNEKLFF. CDR3 DNA sequence: TGTGCCAGCAGCCTGAACAGGGCAACTAATGAAAAACTGTTTTTT.

This chain joins TRBV29-1 and TRBJ2-1, with D hard to call. The V gene's germline CDR1 is SQVTM and CDR2 ANQGSEA. Trimming removed 4 bases from V and 6 bases from J, with 13 bases in between. The CDR3 is 13 amino acids. CDR3 sequence (DNA): TGCAGCGTTGCCTCCCCCTTCCTCAATGAGCAGTTCTTC. Protein: CSVASPFLNEQFF.

This chain joins TRBV28 and TRBJ1-3; D is perhaps TRBD1 (6 bases). CDR1 and CDR2 (germline): MDHEN, SYDVKM. CDR3 length: 13 amino acids. V was trimmed by 5 bases and J by 1 base, leaving 6 bases between them. The CDR3 bases are TGTGCCAGCAGTCAGGGGTCTGGAAACACCATATATTTT. Its protein product is CASSQGSGNTIYF.

J is TRBJ2-5 and V is TRBV4-1, with D hard to call. This CDR3 comprises 15 residues. Germline V gene sequence: CDR1 MGHRA, CDR2 YSYEKL. V was cut by 1 base and J by 5 bases, with 14 bases left in between. The chain's CDR3 is CASSQVRLVGETQYF. The CDR3 DNA is TGCGCCAGCAGCCAAGTTCGCCTAGTTGGGGAGACCCAGTACTTC.

The gene calls are TRBV6-6 and TRBJ1-3, with 7 positions matching TRBD1. Germline V gene lookup returns CDR1 MNHNY and CDR2 SVGAGI (reference sequence). This CDR3 has 18 amino acids. J lost 0 bases, V lost 6 bases, and 14 bases had no gene match. The CDR3 DNA reads as TGTGCCAGCAGCCGACGTGGGGCAGGGGGAGTCTCTGGAAACACCATATATTTT. Translation: CASSRRGAGGVSGNTIYF.